These 13 T cell receptor beta chains were all obtained from the same sample, sequenced in a study of cytotoxic CD8 clonotypes in ibrutinib-treated CLL. Assay used: immunoSEQ multiplex PCR; TCRdb lists only in-frame clones, some missing. This table holds under 200,000 clones, approximately 80% found once. The source material was PBMCs, sampled after 24 months of ibrutinib treatment. The origin of the receptors is a human donor with chronic lymphocytic leukemia.

J is TRBJ2-7 and V is TRBV5-1, with TRBD1 matching over 8 bases. The germline V gene has CDR1 SGHRS and CDR2 YFSETQ. The CDR3 contains 14 residues. Trimming cost V 6 bases and J 2 bases; bases outside gene matches: 7. The CDR3 loop reads CASTPGQATYEQYF. CDR3 DNA sequence: TGCGCCAGCACTCCGGGACAGGCAACCTACGAGCAGTACTTC.

The DNA of the CDR3 is TGTGCCAGCAGTCCCCTGACTAGCAACAATGAGCAGTTCTTC. It encodes CASSPLTSNNEQFF. The chain couples TRBV27 to TRBJ2-1; 7 bases are shared with TRBD2. V shed 5 bases, J shed 5 bases, and the junction held 6 bases outside the gene matches. CDR3 length: 14 residues. CDR1 is MNHEY and CDR2 is SMNVEV in the germline V gene (reference sequence).

The chain joins TRBV5-1 to TRBJ2-3; D is ambiguous. Germline V gene data show CDR1 as SGHRS and CDR2 as YFSETQ. The CDR3 sequence is 14 residues long. V was trimmed by 3 bases and J by 2 bases, leaving 10 bases between them. Here the CDR3 reads CASSSDPHTDTQYF. CDR3 DNA: TGCGCCAGCAGCTCTGACCCACACACAGATACGCAGTATTTT.

The chain employs TRBV6-1 and TRBJ2-7; tentatively, D is TRBD1 (6 bases). The germline V gene encodes CDR1 MNHNS and CDR2 SASEGT. The V gene lost 8 bases and the J gene lost 2 bases, with 7 bases spanning the gap. This CDR3 contains 11 residues. CDR3 protein: CASGTPYEQYF. CDR3 sequence (DNA): TGTGCCAGCGGGACACCCTACGAGCAGTACTTC.

The CDR3 sequence: CASSIDEGPNTEAFF. The DNA of the CDR3 is TGTGCCAGTAGTATAGATGAGGGTCCAAACACTGAAGCTTTCTTT. V and J are TRBV19 and TRBJ1-1; unclear D gene. CDR1 is LNHDA, CDR2 SQIVND, per germline (reference sequence). V was shortened by 0 bases and J by 2 bases, with 10 bases between the two germline ends. The length of the CDR3 is 15 residues. The variable domain in full, completed from reference TRBV19 and TRBJ1-1, reads DGGITQSPKYLFRKEGQNVTLSCEQNLNHDAMYWYRQDPGQGLRLIYYSQIVNDFQKGDIAEGYSVSREKKESFPLTVTSAQKNPTAFYLCASSIDEGPNTEAFFGQGTRLTVV.

V gene TRBV9 combines with J gene TRBJ2-3, with no clear D. The CDR3 totals 17 residues. Trimming shortened V by 0 bases and J by 2 bases, and 16 bases separated the two germline ends. Germline CDR1 and CDR2: SGDLS and YYNGEE. DNA for the CDR3: TGTGCCAGCAGCGTAGGGGTCAGTCCTCTTGCCACAGATACGCAGTATTTT. Residues: CASSVGVSPLATDTQYF.

The chain has TRBV7-3 and TRBJ2-4; TRBD1 matches 9 bases. V was pared by 3 bases and J by 0 bases, with 12 bases of the junction left unmatched. In germline, CDR1 is SGHTA, CDR2 FQGTGA. This CDR3 is 19 amino acids long. CDR3 in DNA: TGTGCCAGCAGCTTCAGGGGACAGGGCATTCCTTCAGCCAAAAACATTCAGTACTTC. As protein: CASSFRGQGIPSAKNIQYF.

This clone came up once. The chain recombines TRBV18 with TRBJ2-7; the D is unclear. With 2 bases removed from V and 0 bases from J, the gap between germline ends came to 5 bases. The CDR3 is made up of 13 amino acids. The germline V gene has CDR1 KGHSH and CDR2 LQKENI. CDR3 loop: CASSPGNSYEQYF. In nucleotides, the CDR3 is TGTGCCAGCTCACCAGGGAACTCCTACGAGCAGTACTTC. Full variable domain (outside the CDR3, taken from reference TRBV18 and TRBJ2-7): NAGVMQNPRHLVRRRGQEARLRCSPMKGHSHVYWYRQLPEEGLKFMVYLQKENIIDESGMPKERFSAEFPKEGPSILRIQQVVRGDSAAYFCASSPGNSYEQYFGPGTRLTVT.

The rearrangement links TRBV11-2 to TRBJ2-5, with TRBD2 as a possible D gene (6 bases). V was pared by 2 bases and J by 7 bases, with 11 bases between. Germline CDR1 and CDR2: SGHAT and FQNNGV. This CDR3 region has 13 residues. CDR3 protein: CASSLTSSGTQYF. CDR3 nucleotides: TGTGCCAGCAGCTTAACTAGCTCCGGGACCCAGTACTTC.

The chain has TRBV7-2 and TRBJ1-5; TRBD1 agrees at 9 bases. The germline gives CDR1 SGHTA, CDR2 FQGNSA. The CDR3 sequence is 15 residues long. The V gene end was trimmed by 4 bases and the J gene end by 2 bases; junction bases not matched to a gene: 3. CDR3 sequence (DNA): TGTGCCAGCAGCTCGACAGGGGGGCGCAATCAGCCCCAGCATTTT. Translation: CASSSTGGRNQPQHF.

The chain has TRBV10-3 and TRBJ1-1, with D uncertain. Per the germline V gene, CDR1 is ENHRY and CDR2 is SYGVKD. V lost 4 bases and J lost 1, with 10 bases in between. The CDR3 is 14 residues long. The CDR3 protein is CAISGFIENTEAFF. In nucleotides, the CDR3 is TGTGCCATCAGTGGGTTCATAGAGAACACTGAAGCTTTCTTT.

The genes are TRBV7-2 and TRBJ1-5; 7 nucleotides align to TRBD1. V was clipped by 5 bases and J by 7 bases; unmatched bases: 8. CDR3 length: 14 residues. Germline V gene sequence: CDR1 SGHTA, CDR2 FQGNSA. CDR3 nucleotides: TGTGCCAGCAGCCCAGGGGGGGTGGGGCAGCCCCAGCATTTT. Translated, it gives CASSPGGVGQPQHF.

This sequence joins TRBV7-2 and TRBJ1-2; no firm D call. Trimming took 4 bases from V and 5 from J, leaving 8 bases between them. In germline, CDR1 is SGHTA, CDR2 FQGNSA. The CDR3 is 12 amino acids. CDR3 protein: CASSSNRYGYTF. The CDR3, as DNA: TGTGCCAGCAGCTCCAATAGGTATGGCTACACCTTC. Based on the CDR3 plus reference TRBV7-2 and TRBJ1-2, the full variable domain is GAGVSQSPSNKVTEKGKDVELRCDPISGHTALYWYRQSLGQGLEFLIYFQGNSAPDKSGLPSDRFSAERTGGSVSTLTIQRTQQEDSAVYLCASSSNRYGYTFGSGTRLTVV.